Below are 5 T cell receptor beta chains sequenced from a single sample in a study of CD8 T cells in ankylosing spondylitis. Study-level results: Several highly homologous variants made up a TCR beta motif, and this motif appeared characteristic of ankylosing spondylitis blood.

Using its own MiXCR run on the 5' RACE reads, TCRdb lists one record per CDR3 protein. The data show fewer than 550,000 distinct CDR3 sequences, approximately 5% seen once. These receptors lack a known antigen. Sequencing was done on a sample of blood, either unsorted or a sorted T cell fraction (not recorded which). The receptors stem from a male donor with ankylosing spondylitis.

Many counts were recorded for this clonotype. The V gene is TRBV5-1, the J gene TRBJ2-1; the D gene is possibly TRBD2 (5 bases). Deletions cut 5 bases from V and 2 bases from J, with 14 bases between. The V gene's germline CDR1 is SGHRS and CDR2 YFSETQ. The CDR3 is 15 residues long. This chain's CDR3 is CASSLASTPYNEQFF. CDR3 DNA sequence: TGCGCCAGCAGTCTGGCTAGCACACCCTACAATGAGCAGTTCTTC.

This clonotype was seen a handful of times. The J gene is TRBJ2-7, the V gene TRBV4-2, with 9 nucleotides matching TRBD1. This CDR3 comprises 16 residues. Unmatched junction bases numbered 13, after V lost 4 bases and J lost 6 bases. Per germline, CDR1 LGHNA and CDR2 YNFKEQ. The CDR3 region has the DNA TGTGCCAGCAGCCGGGGGAGGAGGACAGGGGTATCCGAGCAGTACTTC. Protein product: CASSRGRRTGVSEQYF.

The chain employs TRBV6-1 and TRBJ2-5; the match to TRBD1 covers 8 bases. Germline-derived CDR1 and CDR2 are MNHNS and SASEGT. This CDR3 is 14 amino acids long. V dropped 6 bases and J dropped 1; count of bases not matched to a gene: 4. In DNA, the CDR3 is TGTGCCAGCAGCCAACAGGGGGTCCAAGAGACCCAGTACTTC. Translating it yields CASSQQGVQETQYF.

V is TRBV10-3 and J is TRBJ2-7; 9 bases are shared with TRBD1. V gave up 5 bases and J gave up 3 bases; unmatched junction bases: 5. There are 14 residues in the CDR3. CDR1 and CDR2 (germline): ENHRY, SYGVKD. CDR3 loop: CAISLQGASYEQYF. DNA for the CDR3: TGTGCCATCAGTCTACAGGGGGCTAGCTACGAGCAGTACTTC.

This clonotype was found many times. This chain joins TRBV4-2 and TRBJ2-2, with TRBD2 as a possible D gene (5 bases). V gave up 3 bases and J gave up 6 bases, with 11 bases separating them. CDR3 length: 14 residues. Germline values: CDR1 LGHNA, CDR2 YNFKEQ. CDR3 DNA: TGTGCCAGCAGCCATTCGCGGGCGGCCGGGGAGCTGTTTTTT. Encoded protein: CASSHSRAAGELFF.